A selection of T cell receptor beta chains follows, all from one sample in a study of response to subunit inactivated influenza vaccine. TCRdb fed the RT-PCR reads into MiXCR, producing one record per CDR3 protein. The profile shows 500,000 to 550,000 distinct CDR3 sequences, approximately 7.1% of them singletons. The sample consisted of PBMCs from blood, taken roughly 24 months after vaccination. The origin of the receptors is a man between 50 and 69 years old who received an inactivated influenza vaccine. Both conserved end residues are part of each CDR3. A D gene is named only where the DNA matches it firmly. Clone size is given for some rows only: seen once, a few or many times, or a class if the clone is expanded.

TRBJ1-1,12,.,TRBV29-1,many,TGCAGCGTTGGCGGTATAAACACTGAAGCTTTCTTT,CSVGGINTEAFF
TRBJ1-1,13,TRBD1,TRBV4-3,many,TGCGCCAGCAGCCATCCAGGGGGCGGTGAAGCTTTCTTT,CASSHPGGGEAFF
TRBJ2-4,15,.,TRBV5-5,few,TGTGCCAGCAGCCAAATCACGGACACCCCGGGGATTCAGTACTTC,CASSQITDTPGIQYF
TRBJ1-5,14,.,TRBV7-2,.,TGTGCCAGCACCGTCAGAAGGGGCGATCAGCCCCAGCATTTT,CASTVRRGDQPQHF
TRBJ1-1,12,.,TRBV29-1,.,TGCAGCGCTGTAAAGATGAACACTGAAGCTTTCTTT,CSAVKMNTEAFF
TRBJ2-3,16,.,TRBV7-3,.,TGTGCCAGCAGCTTAAGTAGCGAGGGTGGCACAGATACGCAGTATTTT,CASSLSSEGGTDTQYF
TRBJ1-6,15,.,TRBV20-1,many,TGCAGTGCTAGCCCTTCCGGGTTCCTTAATTCACCCCTCCACTTT,CSASPSGFLNSPLHF
TRBJ2-6,17,.,TRBV5-1,few,TGCGCCAGCAGCCCGGAACCTGGCGTTTCGGGGGCCAACGTCCTGACTTTC,CASSPEPGVSGANVLTF
TRBJ2-4,11,.,TRBV20-1,few,TGCAGTGCTACAACGGGACTCACGGTGTACTTC,CSATTGLTVYF
TRBJ2-5,13,TRBD1,TRBV29-1,few,TGCAGCGTTCAGGGACAGCGACAAGAGACCCAGTACTTC,CSVQGQRQETQYF
TRBJ2-1,14,.,TRBV4-3,few,TGCGCCAGCAGCCAAGGGTCGATTAACAATGAGCAGTTCTTC,CASSQGSINNEQFF
TRBJ2-3,16,.,TRBV24-1,few,TGTGCCACCGGGCCCGACAGGGAGGGTAGCACAGATACGCAGTATTTT,CATGPDREGSTDTQYF
TRBJ2-3,15,.,TRBV20-1,few,TGCAGTGCTAGAGGTCAATGGGCGGCCACAGATACGCAGTATTTT,CSARGQWAATDTQYF
TRBJ2-1,13,.,TRBV18,many,TGTGCCAGCTCCCCGGGGACGAGCAATGAGCAGTTCTTC,CASSPGTSNEQFF
TRBJ2-4,16,TRBD1,TRBV7-9,few,TGTGCCAGCAGCATCACGGGAAGGGGGCGAGTAAACATTCAGTACTTC,CASSITGRGRVNIQYF
TRBJ1-2,17,.,TRBV10-2,.,TGCGCCAGCAGTGAGTCCGGAGGGACGGGTCCGGTTAGAGGCTACACCTTC,CASSESGGTGPVRGYTF
TRBJ2-2,15,.,TRBV10-3,few,TGTGCCATCAGTGAGCAGGGTCCGAACACCGGGGAGCTGTTTTTT,CAISEQGPNTGELFF
TRBJ2-7,13,.,TRBV28,many,TGTGCCAGCAGTTTCGGGGGAGTCAACGAGCAGTACTTC,CASSFGGVNEQYF
TRBJ2-5,16,TRBD1,TRBV15,few,TGTGCCACCAGCAGAGGACAGGGGGCGGTGAGGGAGACCCAGTACTTC,CATSRGQGAVRETQYF
TRBJ2-7,11,.,TRBV20-1,.,TGCAGTGGAAACAAAGTCTACGAGCAGTACTTC,CSGNKVYEQYF
TRBJ1-6,15,.,TRBV12-3/TRBV12-4,many,TGTGCCAGCAGTTTGGCCAGCTCCTATAATTCACCCCTCCACTTT,CASSLASSYNSPLHF
TRBJ2-5,14,TRBD2,TRBV7-3,few,TGTGCCAGCAGCTTAACGGGCGGGAGTGGGACCCAGTACTTC,CASSLTGGSGTQYF